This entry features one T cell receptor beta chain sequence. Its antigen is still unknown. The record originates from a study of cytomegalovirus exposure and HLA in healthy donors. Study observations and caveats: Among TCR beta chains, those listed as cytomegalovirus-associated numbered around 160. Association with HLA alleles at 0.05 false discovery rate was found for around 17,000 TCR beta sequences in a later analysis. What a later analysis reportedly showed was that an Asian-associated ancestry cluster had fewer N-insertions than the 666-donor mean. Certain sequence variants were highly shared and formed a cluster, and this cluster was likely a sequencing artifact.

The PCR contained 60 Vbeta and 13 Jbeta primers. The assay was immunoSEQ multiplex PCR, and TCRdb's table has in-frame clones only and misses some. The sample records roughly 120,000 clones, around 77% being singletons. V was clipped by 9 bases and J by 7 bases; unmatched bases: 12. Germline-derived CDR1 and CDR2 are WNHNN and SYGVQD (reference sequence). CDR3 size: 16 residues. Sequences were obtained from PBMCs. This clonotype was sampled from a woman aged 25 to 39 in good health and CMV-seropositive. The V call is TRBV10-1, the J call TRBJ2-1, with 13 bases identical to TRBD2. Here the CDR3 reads CARDTTSGGADNEQFF. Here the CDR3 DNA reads TGCGCCAGGGACACAACTAGCGGGGGGGCGGATAATGAGCAGTTCTTC.